The 25 T cell receptor beta chains given below trace back to one sample, sequenced in a study of cytomegalovirus exposure and HLA in healthy donors. PCR employed 60 Vbeta and 13 Jbeta primers. Sequencing was performed with immunoSEQ multiplex PCR; in TCRdb, only in-frame clones are kept and a portion is missing. This table has about 190,000 clones, more than 80% appearing once. The sample taken for sequencing was PBMCs. These receptor sequences come from a woman aged 50 to 60 in good health and CMV-seropositive.

The chain employs TRBV6-4 and TRBJ1-2, with a possible D match to TRBD1 (6 bases). Trimming removed 7 bases at V and 4 bases at J, with 16 bases between. Germline V CDR1 and CDR2: MRHNA, SNTAGT. This CDR3 is 14 amino acids long. CDR3 in DNA: TGTGCCAGCACTCCCAGGGGTAAGGGCTATGGCTACACCTTC. This encodes CASTPRGKGYGYTF.

This clone was observed a handful of times. The rearrangement uses TRBV6-1 and TRBJ2-2; D is ambiguous. Germline assignment: CDR1 MNHNS and CDR2 SASEGT. The CDR3 is 13 residues long. Trimming removed 7 bases at V and 6 bases at J, with 12 bases between. CDR3 DNA: TGTGCCAGCAAGGTCAGCAGCGCCGGGGAGCTGTTTTTT. Its translation is CASKVSSAGELFF.

This chain links TRBV5-5 with TRBJ1-1, with D tentatively TRBD1 (6 bases). The CDR3 loop spans 16 amino acids. The V end was cut by 0 bases, the J end by 6 bases, with 18 bases between. Germline V lookup: CDR1 SGHKS, CDR2 YYEKEE (reference sequence). The CDR3 region is CASSLAFVQGSAEAFF. The CDR3 nucleotides are TGTGCCAGCAGCTTGGCCTTTGTTCAGGGGTCCGCTGAAGCTTTCTTT. The whole variable domain, remainder taken from reference TRBV5-5 and TRBJ1-1, is DAGVTQSPTHLIKTRGQQVTLRCSPISGHKSVSWYQQVLGQGPQFIFQYYEKEERGRGNFPDRFSARQFPNYSSELNVNALLLGDSALYLCASSLAFVQGSAEAFFGQGTRLTVV.

A note on this clone: Other DNA sequences in this sample translate to the same CDR3. The V gene is TRBV30, the J gene TRBJ1-6; TRBD1 aligns across 10 bases. In germline, CDR1 is GTSNPN, CDR2 SVGIG (reference sequence). J lost 8 bases, V lost 3 bases, and 13 bases had no gene match. There are 17 residues in the CDR3. This CDR3 reads CAWRPGQGKVVYSPLHF. CDR3 nucleotides: TGTGCCTGGAGACCGGGACAGGGGAAAGTGGTGTATTCACCCCTCCACTTT.

The rearrangement links TRBV9 to TRBJ2-3; TRBD2 agrees at 9 bases. CDR3 length: 17 residues. The junction had 9 bases not matched to a gene; V was cut back by 4 bases and J by 0 bases. Germline V gene data show CDR1 as SGDLS and CDR2 as YYNGEE. In DNA form, the CDR3 reads TGTGCCAGCAGCAATACACGACTAGCGGCGAGCACAGATACGCAGTATTTT. As protein: CASSNTRLAASTDTQYF.

Here the CDR3 reads CASKRQGETYEQYF. CDR3 nucleotides: TGTGCCAGCAAACGACAGGGGGAAACCTACGAGCAGTACTTC. The chain combines TRBV27 with TRBJ2-5, with 9 bases that match TRBD1. Gene TRBJ2-7 matches the end of the DNA better, so the J call may be wrong. The germline V gene encodes CDR1 MNHEY and CDR2 SMNVEV (reference sequence). The CDR3 extends over 14 amino acids.

This chain joins TRBV4-3 and TRBJ1-1; tentatively, D is TRBD1 (5 bases). The V and J ends lost 3 bases and 2 bases respectively, with 10 bases between them. Germline V lookup: CDR1 LGHNA, CDR2 YSLEER. The CDR3 runs 14 residues. The CDR3: CASSHLTDNTEAFF. The CDR3 nucleotides are TGCGCCAGCAGCCATCTGACAGATAACACTGAAGCTTTCTTT.

This chain uses TRBV23-1 with TRBJ2-2; no firm D call. TRBV23-1 is an open reading frame, and its role is uncertain. V was cut by 7 bases and J by 5 bases, with 14 bases left in between. There are 14 residues in the CDR3. CDR3 region: CASTQNTPTGELFF. CDR3 coding DNA: TGCGCCAGCACCCAAAATACACCGACCGGGGAGCTGTTTTTT.

The V and J genes are TRBV25-1 and TRBJ2-7; perhaps TRBD2 as D (6 bases). Trimming shortened V by 8 bases and J by 2 bases, and 13 bases separated the two germline ends. CDR3 size: 13 residues. CDR1 MGHDK and CDR2 SYGVNS come from the germline V gene. This CDR3 reads CASSRAGTYEQYF. The CDR3 DNA sequence: TGTGCCAGCTCACGGGCGGGAACCTACGAGCAGTACTTC.

The chain is built from TRBV27 and TRBJ2-2, with 7 bases aligning to TRBD2. Germline V gene sequence: CDR1 MNHEY, CDR2 SMNVEV (reference sequence). The length of the CDR3 is 14 residues. Trimming took 2 bases from V and 6 from J; bases not matched to a gene: 3. CDR3 region: CASSLGLAAGELFF. The CDR3 DNA follows: TGTGCCAGCAGTTTAGGGCTAGCGGCCGGGGAGCTGTTTTTT.

The genes are TRBV18 and TRBJ2-1; TRBD2 matches at 10 bases. The CDR3 consists of 18 residues. CDR1 KGHSH and CDR2 LQKENI come from the germline V gene. V trimming: 3 bases; J trimming: 7 bases; junction bases outside the gene matches: 15. CDR3 protein: CASSPPGGLAVSGNEQFF. In nucleotides, the CDR3 is TGTGCCAGCTCACCCCCCGGCGGACTAGCGGTGTCGGGGAATGAGCAGTTCTTC.

The genes are TRBV4-3 and TRBJ1-4; weak D call: TRBD1 (6 bases). Trimming left V 7 bases short and J 7 bases short, with 13 bases between. Germline V gene lookup returns CDR1 LGHNA and CDR2 YSLEER. The CDR3 is made up of 13 amino acids. This CDR3 is CASNTLGGEKLFF. The CDR3 DNA reads as TGCGCCAGCAACACGTTAGGGGGTGAAAAACTGTTTTTT.

CDR3 coding DNA: TGTGCCAGCAGCAAAGAGGGCACAGGGGGCGGCATTGGCACTGAAGCTTTCTTT. Its translation is CASSKEGTGGGIGTEAFF. The chain is built from TRBV21-1 and TRBJ1-1; the table's TRBD1 call for D was not verified on the DNA. TRBV21-1 is termed a pseudogene. The CDR3 sequence is 18 residues long.

Comments on this clone: Other DNA sequences in the same sample also yield this CDR3. The chain carries TRBV6-5 and TRBJ1-1, with a tentative D call TRBD1 (5 bases). V lost 2 bases to trimming and J lost 1 base, with 8 bases between them. Germline CDR1 is MNHEY and CDR2 is SVGAGI. This CDR3 comprises 14 residues. Here the CDR3 DNA reads TGTGCCAGCAGTTACCAGGGCGGGAACACTGAAGCTTTCTTT. It is translated as CASSYQGGNTEAFF.

There are a few counts of this clone. The gene calls are TRBV7-9 and TRBJ2-7; D is possibly TRBD2 (5 bases). Germline-derived CDR1 and CDR2 are SEHNR and FQNEAQ (reference sequence). The CDR3 runs to 12 residues. Trimming removed 1 base from V and 7 bases from J, with 8 bases in between. CDR3 in amino acids: CASSLVGLEQYF. The CDR3 region has the DNA TGTGCCAGCAGCTTAGTAGGACTGGAGCAGTACTTC.

The chain is built from TRBV18 and TRBJ1-3; 7 bases are shared with TRBD1. The CDR3 is 18 residues long. The junction had 11 bases not matched to a gene; V was cut back by 3 bases and J by 0 bases. CDR1 is KGHSH, CDR2 LQKENI, per germline. CDR3 sequence (DNA): TGTGCCAGCTCACCGAGTGCAATGGGACAGAGCTCTGGAAACACCATATATTTT. It is translated as CASSPSAMGQSSGNTIYF.

The gene calls are TRBV6-1 and TRBJ2-7, with TRBD1 identical over 10 bases. The germline V gene encodes CDR1 MNHNS and CDR2 SASEGT. The V segment lost 6 bases and the J segment 2 bases; nucleotides outside the gene matches: 4. The CDR3 has 14 residues. The CDR3 here is CASSQTGGTYEQYF. DNA for the CDR3: TGTGCCAGCAGCCAGACAGGGGGCACCTACGAGCAGTACTTC.

Points on this clone: The junction does not match germline at one end; this may be a read error. The J gene is TRBJ2-1, the V gene TRBV19; 7 bases are a match to TRBD1. The CDR3 extends over 14 amino acids. Germline V gene lookup returns CDR1 LNHDA and CDR2 SQIVND (reference sequence). CDR3 in DNA: TGTGCCAGTGGGACAGCAGCCCGAATTTCTGAGCAGCTCTTC. This codes for CASGTAARISEQLF.

CDR3: CASSLGGVGETQYF. The CDR3 nucleotides are TGTGCCAGCAGCTTAGGCGGGGTGGGCGAGACCCAGTACTTC. This chain uses TRBV11-3 with TRBJ2-5; maybe TRBD2 (6 bases). This CDR3 region has 14 residues. CDR1 is SGHNT, CDR2 YENEEA, per germline. V was trimmed by 1 base and J by 5 bases, leaving 11 bases between them.

The V gene is TRBV10-3, the J gene TRBJ2-7, with 9 bases matching TRBD1. The germline CDR1 and CDR2 sequences are ENHRY and SYGVKD. Germline trimming cut 9 bases from V and 2 bases from J; bases unmatched to any gene: 8. The CDR3 consists of 14 residues. The CDR3 loop reads CAIKPGQGTYEQYF. The CDR3 DNA reads TGTGCCATTAAACCGGGACAGGGCACCTACGAGCAGTACTTC.

The V gene is TRBV6-6, the J gene TRBJ1-1; tentatively, D is TRBD1 (5 bases). V lost 2 bases and J 4 bases, leaving 8 bases between the germline ends. The CDR3 extends over 13 amino acids. The germline V gene has CDR1 MNHNY and CDR2 SVGAGI (reference sequence). The CDR3 region is CASSYRRGTEAFF. CDR3 coding DNA: TGTGCCAGCAGTTACCGTAGGGGCACTGAAGCTTTCTTT.

V usage is TRBV2 and J usage is TRBJ1-2, with D possibly being TRBD1 (6 bases). Deletions cut 5 bases from V and 6 bases from J, with 19 bases between. CDR1 is SNHLY and CDR2 is FYNNEI in the germline V gene. The CDR3 consists of 15 residues. The CDR3 loop is CASSPMAQGPNGYTF. In DNA form, the CDR3 reads TGTGCCAGCAGTCCCATGGCGCAGGGGCCCAATGGCTACACCTTC.

A word on this clone: At one end, the junction sequence differs from germline, possibly due to a read error. Distinct nucleotide sequences in the sample also encode this CDR3. V is TRBV7-9 and J is TRBJ2-7; D ambiguous. CDR1 and CDR2 from the germline V gene are SEHNR and FQNEAQ (reference sequence). This CDR3 comprises 12 residues. CDR3 sequence (DNA): TGTTCCAGCAGCTTAGCTTCGTACGAGCAGTACTTC. Its translation is CSSSLASYEQYF.

This chain joins TRBV6-5 and TRBJ2-2; 11 positions match TRBD2. Germline V CDR1 and CDR2: MNHEY, SVGAGI. CDR3 length: 16 residues. V lost 4 bases and J lost 4; bases outside the gene matches: 5. CDR3 bases: TGTGCCAGCAGTTTGGTAGCGGGGGGGTCCACCGGGGAGCTGTTTTTT. Translating it yields CASSLVAGGSTGELFF.

The rearrangement joins TRBV9 to TRBJ2-1; 12 bases match TRBD2. The CDR3 extends over 19 amino acids. Unmatched junction bases numbered 16, after V lost 1 base and J lost 8 bases. Germline V gene lookup returns CDR1 SGDLS and CDR2 YYNGEE. The CDR3 coding sequence is TGTGCCAGCAGCGTATCGTCCCTAGCGGGGGGGCGCGCAGCGTATGAGCAGTTCTTC. It translates to CASSVSSLAGGRAAYEQFF.